This record covers a single T cell receptor beta chain. Its antigen remains unidentified. The data stem from a study of T-cell memory formation after mild COVID-19. Across the study: The study found TCR clusters largely donor specific.

Germline V gene sequence: CDR1 SGHAT, CDR2 FQNNGV. V lost 5 bases, J lost 3 bases, and 11 bases lay in between. The CDR3 totals 14 residues. Findings and caveats of the study: Contracting CD4+ clones sat mainly in CM and EM; CD8+ in EMRA.

TCRdb re-analysed the 5' RACE reads in MiXCR, keeping a single row per CDR3 protein. The data show 98,000 or so distinct CDR3 sequences, over 15% seen once. This TCR derives from a man aged 18 to 30 who had mild COVID-19 (a few samples of this study predate the infection). Cell type and time point are not known. The chain carries TRBV11-2 and TRBJ2-1, with unresolved D. The sequencing sample was made of PBMCs or a T cell subset sorted from them (not recorded which). The CDR3 nucleotides are TGTGCCAGCAGCCACAACCCCGGCTACAATGAGCAGTTCTTC. Its translation is CASSHNPGYNEQFF.